The rows below give T cell receptor beta chains drawn from one sample of a study of T cells in Graves' hyperthyroidism and ophthalmopathy. TCRdb processed the multiplex PCR reads anew with MiXCR; each CDR3 protein has one entry. The sample has around 290,000 distinct CDR3 sequences, 17% seen once. The sequencing sample was made of blood. The receptors were gathered from a woman aged 55-69 years with Graves' ophthalmopathy. CDR3s leave out the opening cysteine and the closing phenylalanine or tryptophan.

CDR3aa: ASSHRDSLSNQPQH
v_gene: TRBV4-1

CDR3aa: ASSYRQVGSPLH
v_gene: TRBV6-9

CDR3aa: ASSQRTDPTDTQY
v_gene: TRBV7-9

CDR3aa: ASSGAFSGRFTGELF
v_gene: TRBV6-1

CDR3aa: ASSLARGRQETQY
v_gene: TRBV7-8

CDR3aa: ASFEVFGEKLF
v_gene: TRBV6-2/TRBV6-3

CDR3aa: ASSERLEETQY
v_gene: TRBV2

CDR3aa: SATGLYQPQH
v_gene: TRBV20-1

CDR3aa: ASSLGQGQTSYT
v_gene: TRBV7-9

CDR3aa: ASSQDRADYGYT
v_gene: TRBV4-3

CDR3aa: ASTVPAGLGEQF
v_gene: TRBV6-1

CDR3aa: SVVGSRRPLSSYNEQF
v_gene: TRBV29-1

CDR3aa: ASSVQGYSPLH
v_gene: TRBV28

CDR3aa: ATRPAGYEKLF
v_gene: TRBV30

CDR3aa: SARPGARTQY
v_gene: TRBV20-1